This entry lists 26 T cell receptor beta chains sequenced from one sample in a study of T cells in localized non-small cell lung cancer. Here immunoSEQ multiplex PCR was the method, and the copy in TCRdb shows in-frame clones only, minus some. This table holds about 23,000 clones, 90% found once. The sample was peripheral blood, taken before any cancer treatment. Receptors were obtained from a woman aged 35-70 years with stage I lung adenocarcinoma.

The chain recombines TRBV9 with TRBJ2-1; no definite D call. This CDR3 has 14 amino acids. Between the trimmed V and J ends, which lost 5 bases and 7 bases, there was a span of 16 bases. CDR1 and CDR2 from the germline V gene are SGDLS and YYNGEE. The CDR3 region has the DNA TGTGCCAGCAGTAGAAATATCTTGGGTAATGAGCAGTTCTTC. This codes for CASSRNILGNEQFF.

This clone was seen a single time. The chain carries TRBV19 and TRBJ2-6; D is unresolved. Germline V lookup: CDR1 LNHDA, CDR2 SQIVND (reference sequence). Trimming took off 4 bases at V and 2 bases at J, with 12 bases between the two ends. The CDR3 spans 16 residues. In DNA form, the CDR3 reads TGTGCCAGTAGTAGGCGAAAATATACTGGGGCCAACGTCCTGACTTTC. This gives the protein CASSRRKYTGANVLTF.

This chain connects TRBV10-3 to TRBJ2-5; TRBD2 matches 8 bases. After removal of 6 bases from V and 0 bases from J, the junction contained 3 bases not matched to a gene. The CDR3 is 14 amino acids. CDR1 ENHRY and CDR2 SYGVKD come from the germline V gene. As DNA, the CDR3 is TGTGCCATCAGCTCAGCGGGAGACCAAGAGACCCAGTACTTC. This gives the protein CAISSAGDQETQYF.

V usage is TRBV4-1 and J usage is TRBJ2-5, with D perhaps matching TRBD1 or TRBD2 (6 bases each). Between the trimmed V and J ends, which lost 5 bases and 5 bases, there was a span of 15 bases. The germline V gene encodes CDR1 MGHRA and CDR2 YSYEKL. This CDR3 is built from 14 residues. The chain's CDR3 is CASSDTRGVETQYF. As DNA, the CDR3 is TGCGCCAGCAGCGATACTAGGGGGGTGGAGACCCAGTACTTC.

V is TRBV7-9 and J is TRBJ2-7, with 12 bases lining up with TRBD1. With 5 bases clipped from V and 4 bases from J, the junction kept 9 bases outside the gene matches. CDR3 size: 16 residues. Germline CDR1 SEHNR, CDR2 FQNEAQ (reference sequence). The CDR3 loop is CASSRTPGQGAYEQYF. CDR3 coding DNA: TGTGCCAGCAGCCGAACCCCGGGACAGGGGGCTTACGAGCAGTACTTC.

The V and J genes are TRBV27 and TRBJ2-7, with D tentatively TRBD1 or TRBD2 (7 bases each). The CDR3 contains 14 residues. Trimming cost V 5 bases and J 2 bases, with 13 bases left between them. Looked up from germline, CDR1 is MNHEY and CDR2 is SMNVEV (reference sequence). Here the CDR3 reads CASSRQGGAYEQYF. The CDR3 coding sequence is TGTGCCAGCAGTCGACAGGGAGGGGCCTACGAGCAGTACTTC.

This clone was detected a few times. This chain joins TRBV7-2 and TRBJ1-1; TRBD1 matches 9 bases. V gave up 6 bases and J gave up 3 bases; unmatched junction bases: 2. CDR1 and CDR2 from the germline V gene are SGHTA and FQGNSA. There are 13 residues in the CDR3. The CDR3 spells CASRGQGDTEAFF. CDR3 DNA sequence: TGTGCCAGCAGGGGACAGGGTGACACTGAAGCTTTCTTT.

This chain joins TRBV11-2 and TRBJ2-3, with TRBD2 matching over 8 bases. Germline V CDR1 and CDR2: SGHAT, FQNNGV. The V segment lost 7 bases and the J segment 3 bases; nucleotides outside the gene matches: 9. CDR3 length: 15 amino acids. DNA for the CDR3: TGTGCCAGCATCCCTCGGGCTAGCGGGACAGATACGCAGTATTTT. It is translated as CASIPRASGTDTQYF.

This clone came up once. The V gene is TRBV7-6, the J gene TRBJ1-2, with D possibly matching TRBD1 (5 bases). This CDR3 contains 11 residues. Germline CDR1 SGHVS, CDR2 FNYEAQ. The V end lost 3 bases, the J end lost 10 bases, and 9 bases lay between the germline ends. This CDR3 reads CASSFQGTYTF. The CDR3, as DNA: TGTGCCAGCAGCTTCCAGGGTACCTACACCTTC.

The chain couples TRBV4-1 to TRBJ1-2; TRBD1 aligns across 8 bases. This CDR3 spans 15 amino acids. Germline V gene data show CDR1 as MGHRA and CDR2 as YSYEKL. With V trimmed by 1 base and J by 2 bases, 3 bases remained unmatched. The CDR3 reads CASSQGPGGNYGYTF. Here the CDR3 DNA reads TGCGCCAGCAGCCAAGGGCCAGGGGGCAACTATGGCTACACCTTC.

Comments on this clone: Other DNA sequences from this sample encode an identical CDR3 as well. The chain has TRBV9 and TRBJ1-1; TRBD1 might be the D (5 bases). The CDR3 covers 15 residues. Deletions cut 0 bases from V and 11 bases from J, with 20 bases between. The germline V gene has CDR1 SGDLS and CDR2 YYNGEE. This CDR3 reads CASSVGQGSLRAAFF. The CDR3, as DNA: TGTGCCAGCAGCGTAGGCCAGGGAAGCCTCAGAGCGGCTTTCTTT. Complete variable domain (other parts from reference TRBV9 and TRBJ1-1): DSGVTQTPKHLITATGQRVTLRCSPRSGDLSVYWYQQSLDQGLQFLIQYYNGEERAKGNILERFSAQQFPDLHSELNLSSLELGDSALYFCASSVGQGSLRAAFFGQGTRLTVV.

The chain has TRBV19 and TRBJ2-4; D possibly corresponds to TRBD1 (6 bases). The germline V gene encodes CDR1 LNHDA and CDR2 SQIVND (reference sequence). Trimming left V 3 bases short and J 3 bases short, with 12 bases between. The CDR3 sequence is 15 residues long. The DNA of the CDR3 is TGTGCCAGTAGTATGAGGGAGACAGGCAAAAACATTCAGTACTTC. This gives the protein CASSMRETGKNIQYF.

V usage is TRBV28 and J usage is TRBJ2-7; D remains unclear. There are 16 residues in the CDR3. Trimming removed 2 bases from V and 3 bases from J, with 17 bases in between. The germline V gene encodes CDR1 MDHEN and CDR2 SYDVKM. As DNA, the CDR3 is TGTGCCAGCAGTTTACCCGGCAGCGTAGGCCTCTACGAGCAGTACTTC. It translates to CASSLPGSVGLYEQYF.

V and J are TRBV9 and TRBJ2-7; 7 bases line up with TRBD1. V shed 3 bases, J shed 3 bases, and the junction held 6 bases outside the gene matches. Per germline, CDR1 SGDLS and CDR2 YYNGEE. The CDR3 totals 14 residues. The chain's CDR3 is CASSDGTDVYEQYF. CDR3 DNA: TGTGCCAGCAGCGACGGGACAGACGTCTACGAGCAGTACTTC.

The V and J genes are TRBV29-1 and TRBJ2-3; 14 bases align to TRBD2. From germline, CDR1 is SQVTM and CDR2 ANQGSEA. This CDR3 is built from 17 residues. Trimming cost V 7 bases and J 1 base; bases outside gene matches: 10. The CDR3 coding sequence is TGCAGCGCCCAGGGACTAGCGGGAGAGGTCCGCACAGATACGCAGTATTTT. Protein sequence: CSAQGLAGEVRTDTQYF.

The chain links TRBV7-8 to TRBJ2-7, with D possibly being TRBD1 (6 bases). V shed 3 bases and J shed 6 bases, with 15 bases lying between them. The germline gives CDR1 SGHVS, CDR2 FQNEAQ. CDR3 size: 14 residues. The DNA for the CDR3 is TGTGCCAGCAGCTTCGGAGAACAGGGCCTCGAGCAGTACTTC. As protein: CASSFGEQGLEQYF. Variable domain in full (rest from reference TRBV7-8 and TRBJ2-7): GAGVSQSPRYKVAKRGQDVALRCDPISGHVSLFWYQQALGQGPEFLTYFQNEAQLDKSGLPSDRFFAERPEGSVSTLKIQRTQQEDSAVYLCASSFGEQGLEQYFGPGTRLTVT.

This rearrangement joins TRBV5-1 to TRBJ2-2; the D is unclear. Germline V gives CDR1 SGHRS, CDR2 YFSETQ. The CDR3 contains 14 residues. Trimming pared 2 bases from V and 4 bases from J, leaving 9 bases between. CDR3 sequence reads: CASSFQDSTGELFF. DNA of the CDR3: TGCGCCAGCAGCTTTCAGGATTCCACCGGGGAGCTGTTTTTT.

A few counts support this clone. The chain employs TRBV19 and TRBJ2-3, with no clear D. The CDR3 runs 14 residues. Trimming removed 6 bases from V and 4 bases from J, with 14 bases in between. In germline, CDR1 is LNHDA, CDR2 SQIVND (reference sequence). CDR3 nucleotides: TGTGCCAGTAGACGGGTCGTAGGGTCAGATACGCAGTATTTT. Translating gives CASRRVVGSDTQYF.

In this sample, this clone turned up once. The chain carries TRBV11-1 and TRBJ1-1; unclear D gene. In germline, CDR1 is SGHAT, CDR2 FQDESV (reference sequence). V was clipped by 3 bases and J by 0 bases, with 8 bases between them. The CDR3 has 14 amino acids. CDR3 DNA: TGTGCCAGCAGCTTCGGCTCTATGAACACTGAAGCTTTCTTT. Protein product: CASSFGSMNTEAFF.

The rearrangement joins TRBV28 to TRBJ2-1; D not certain. V was clipped by 2 bases and J by 10 bases, with 6 bases between them. This CDR3 contains 11 residues. Germline CDR1 is MDHEN and CDR2 is SYDVKM. The CDR3 here is CASSLTREQFF. The CDR3 region has the DNA TGTGCCAGCAGTTTAACCAGGGAGCAGTTCTTC.

This rearrangement joins TRBV5-1 to TRBJ2-2; D perhaps matches TRBD1 (5 bases). Germline V CDR1 and CDR2: SGHRS, YFSETQ. The germline V and J ends were trimmed by 5 bases and 0 bases, with 11 bases remaining between them. This CDR3 is 15 amino acids long. CDR3: CASRRQNANTGELFF. For the CDR3, the DNA is TGCGCCAGCAGAAGACAGAATGCGAACACCGGGGAGCTGTTTTTT. The full variable domain, in which reference TRBV5-1 and TRBJ2-2 provide the parts outside the CDR3, is KAGVTQTPRYLIKTRGQQVTLSCSPISGHRSVSWYQQTPGQGLQFLFEYFSETQRNKGNFPGRFSGRQFSNSRSEMNVSTLELGDSALYLCASRRQNANTGELFFGEGSRLTVL.

The chain recombines TRBV18 with TRBJ2-4, with TRBD2 as a possible D gene (7 bases). Looked up from germline, CDR1 is KGHSH and CDR2 is LQKENI. The V end was cut by 1 base, the J end by 2 bases, with 15 bases between. CDR3 length equals 17 residues. The CDR3 is CASSPRGGGGTKNIQYF. The CDR3 DNA reads as TGTGCCAGCTCACCACGAGGGGGAGGGGGAACCAAAAACATTCAGTACTTC.

CDR3 sequence reads: CASSGDTGELFF. CDR3 DNA: TGCGCCAGCAGCGGGGACACCGGGGAGCTGTTTTTT. The chain carries TRBV5-1 and TRBJ2-2; unclear D gene. Germline CDR1 reads SGHRS; CDR2 reads YFSETQ. V lost 4 bases, J lost 3 bases, and 4 bases lay in between. The CDR3 is 12 residues long. Full variable domain (rest looked up from reference TRBV5-1 and TRBJ2-2): KAGVTQTPRYLIKTRGQQVTLSCSPISGHRSVSWYQQTPGQGLQFLFEYFSETQRNKGNFPGRFSGRQFSNSRSEMNVSTLELGDSALYLCASSGDTGELFFGEGSRLTVL.

This rearrangement joins TRBV4-1 to TRBJ1-5; 11 bases agree with TRBD1. CDR3 length equals 15 residues. V dropped 1 base and J dropped 6; count of bases not matched to a gene: 2. CDR1 MGHRA and CDR2 YSYEKL come from the germline V gene. The DNA for the CDR3 is TGCGCCAGCAGCCAAGGGACAGGGGGCCGTCAGCCCCAGCATTTT. Protein sequence: CASSQGTGGRQPQHF.

V and J are TRBV6-5 and TRBJ2-6, with 8 nucleotides matching TRBD1. Germline lookup yields CDR1 MNHEY and CDR2 SVGAGI. The CDR3 consists of 15 residues. The V and J ends lost 4 bases and 4 bases, in that order; junction bases with no gene match: 3. Written as DNA, the CDR3 is TGTGCCAGCAGTTGGACAGGGACAGGGGCCAACGTCCTGACTTTC. Translation gives CASSWTGTGANVLTF.

This rearrangement joins TRBV27 to TRBJ2-1; D possibly matches TRBD1 or TRBD2 (6 bases each). Per the germline V gene, CDR1 is MNHEY and CDR2 is SMNVEV (reference sequence). There are 15 residues in the CDR3. Trimming left V 0 bases short and J 7 bases short, with 13 bases between. The CDR3 bases are TGTGCCAGCAGTTTATCGGGTTGGGGGGCGAATGAGCAGTTCTTC. This translates into CASSLSGWGANEQFF.